The 7 T cell receptor beta chains reported below all come from one sample, sequenced in a study of cytomegalovirus exposure and HLA in healthy donors (dated by TCRdb to about 2017). Libraries were built with the immunoSEQ multiplex PCR assay. For the multiplex PCR, a mixture combining 60 forward primers for TCR Vbeta segments and 13 reverse primers for TCR Jbeta segments was used. TCRdb obtained this table from immuneACCESS and retained in-frame rearrangements with V and J assigned. These tables miss some clones; where compared with another copy, unresolved V genes account for less than half of the shortfall, and the remainder is unexplained. This sample comprises 150,000 or so clones, approximately 84% of them detected only once. Around 7% of the sample is taken by the ten largest. Sequencing was performed on PBMCs. The receptors stem from a woman aged 40 to 50 in good health and CMV-seropositive.

V and J are TRBV4-3 and TRBJ1-3, with TRBD1 matching over 7 bases. After removal of 3 bases from V and 0 bases from J, the junction contained 2 bases not matched to a gene. The germline V gene has CDR1 LGHNA and CDR2 YSLEER. The CDR3 covers 15 residues. CDR3 nucleotides: TGCGCCAGCAGCCAGGGACAGAGCTCTGGAAACACCATATATTTT. It translates to CASSQGQSSGNTIYF.

V is TRBV28 and J is TRBJ1-1, with 7 bases lining up with TRBD1. V trimming: 6 bases; J trimming: 7 bases; junction bases outside the gene matches: 5. CDR1 and CDR2 from the germline V gene are MDHEN and SYDVKM. The length of the CDR3 is 12 residues. As DNA, the CDR3 is TGTGCCAGCAGACAGGGACAGTATGAAGCTTTCTTT. Its translation is CASRQGQYEAFF.

The chain combines TRBV2 with TRBJ2-1, with 9 bases identical to TRBD2. This CDR3 region has 15 residues. Looked up from germline, CDR1 is SNHLY and CDR2 is FYNNEI. V was pared by 5 bases and J by 4 bases, with 6 bases of the junction left unmatched. The CDR3 here is CASSLKRGAYNEQFF. The CDR3 DNA sequence: TGTGCCAGCAGTCTCAAGCGGGGGGCTTACAATGAGCAGTTCTTC. Filled out from reference TRBV2 and TRBJ2-1, the complete variable domain reads EPEVTQTPSHQVTQMGQEVILRCVPISNHLYFYWYRQILGQKVEFLVSFYNNEISEKSEIFDDQFSVERPDGSNFTLKIRSTKLEDSAMYFCASSLKRGAYNEQFFGPGTRLTVL.

V gene TRBV5-4 combines with J gene TRBJ2-1; no reliable D call. Deletions cut 1 base from V and 7 bases from J, with 6 bases between. Per germline, CDR1 SGHNT and CDR2 YYREEE (reference sequence). The CDR3 contains 12 residues. CDR3 bases: TGTGCCAGCAGCTTGACTCCGAATGAGCAGTTCTTC. Protein product: CASSLTPNEQFF. The full variable domain, rest sourced from reference TRBV5-4 and TRBJ2-1, is ETGVTQSPTHLIKTRGQQVTLRCSSQSGHNTVSWYQQALGQGPQFIFQYYREEENGRGNFPPRFSGLQFPNYSSELNVNALELDDSALYLCASSLTPNEQFFGPGTRLTVL.

This clone was seen a handful of times. This CDR3 is CASSVAHQETQYF. The CDR3 DNA follows: TGTGCCAGCAGCGTAGCTCACCAAGAGACCCAGTACTTC. V is TRBV9 and J is TRBJ2-5; D call uncertain. Germline CDR1 SGDLS, CDR2 YYNGEE. The CDR3 has 13 amino acids. Trimming took off 0 bases at V and 0 bases at J, with 3 bases between the two ends.

This chain uses TRBV30 with TRBJ1-5; 7 positions match TRBD1. The CDR3 runs to 15 residues. Unmatched junction bases numbered 8, after V lost 3 bases and J lost 3 bases. In germline, CDR1 is GTSNPN, CDR2 SVGIG (reference sequence). CDR3 amino acids: CAWSQRGQTNQPQHF. For the CDR3, the DNA is TGTGCCTGGAGCCAACGGGGACAGACCAATCAGCCCCAGCATTTT.

The chain combines TRBV9 with TRBJ1-3; D uncertain. Germline V gene sequence: CDR1 SGDLS, CDR2 YYNGEE. This CDR3 comprises 15 residues. The ends were cut back, 3 bases at V and 1 base at J, with 11 bases in the middle. Written as DNA, the CDR3 is TGTGCCAGCAGCGGACTACTCGGATCTGGAAACACCATATATTTT. Its translation is CASSGLLGSGNTIYF.